A selection of T cell receptor beta chains follows, all from one sample in a study of memory CD4+ T cells and cytomegalovirus serostatus. Here immunoSEQ multiplex PCR was the method, and the copy in TCRdb shows in-frame clones only, minus some. The sample records under 55,000 clones, 70% to 80% being singletons. The specimen sequenced was memory CD4+ T cells from blood. These receptors were taken from an adult in good health and CMV-seronegative. CDR3s include the opening cysteine and the closing phenylalanine or tryptophan. D genes are given only for firm matches. Clone size appears in some rows only: once, few, many, or a class for an expanded clone.

V	size	D	J	CDR3	DNA
TRBV7-4	-	-	TRBJ2-4	CASSLNQVAKNIQYF	TGTGCCAGCAGCTTAAATCAGGTAGCCAAAAACATTCAGTACTTC
TRBV28	-	-	TRBJ1-5	CASSWLGEPQHF	TGTGCCAGCAGTTGGTTAGGAGAGCCCCAGCATTTT
TRBV18	-	TRBD1	TRBJ1-2	CASSPLGQFYGYTF	TGTGCCAGCTCACCCCTGGGACAGTTCTATGGCTACACCTTC
TRBV10-3	medium-sized	-	TRBJ2-3	CAISDGDNRQYPQYF	TGTGCCATCAGTGATGGAGATAATAGGCAATATCCGCAGTATTTT
TRBV5-8	-	-	TRBJ2-7	CASSPEGHYHEQYF	TGTGCCAGCAGCCCGGAAGGTCATTACCACGAGCAGTACTTC
TRBV27	-	-	TRBJ2-7	CASSSINSYEQYF	TGTGCCAGCAGTTCGATAAACAGCTACGAGCAGTACTTC
TRBV7-2	-	-	TRBJ1-3	CASSPGRFSGNTIYF	TGTGCCAGCAGCCCCGGCCGGTTCTCTGGAAACACCATATATTTT
TRBV29-1	-	TRBD1	TRBJ2-7	CSVETGGPYEQYF	TGCAGCGTTGAAACAGGGGGCCCCTACGAGCAGTACTTC
TRBV7-8	-	TRBD1	TRBJ2-1	CASSFRGKDRGNEQFF	TGTGCCAGCAGCTTTCGTGGGAAGGACAGGGGGAATGAGCAGTTCTTC
TRBV7-8	-	TRBD1	TRBJ2-7	CASSPNAGGSYEQYF	TGTGCCAGCAGCCCAAACGCAGGGGGCAGCTACGAGCAGTACTTC
TRBV5-8	-	-	TRBJ1-5	CASSSDRGGNQPQHF	TGTGCCAGCAGTTCGGATAGGGGTGGCAATCAGCCCCAGCATTTT
TRBV9	-	-	TRBJ1-6	CASRAGIRNSPLHF	TGTGCCAGCAGAGCAGGGATTAGGAATTCACCCCTCCACTTT
TRBV5-5	-	TRBD2	TRBJ2-5	CASRNSFVGGGAWETQYF	TGTGCCAGCCGAAACTCGTTTGTTGGCGGGGGGGCCTGGGAGACCCAGTACTTC
TRBV27	-	-	TRBJ2-2	CASRVEPRTNTGELFF	TGTGCCAGCAGGGTCGAGCCCCGAACGAACACCGGGGAGCTGTTTTTT
TRBV4-2	-	-	TRBJ2-6	CASSTTPLRSGANVLTF	TGTGCCAGCAGCACAACACCCTTACGATCTGGGGCCAACGTCCTGACTTTC
TRBV7-2	-	-	TRBJ1-2	CASSLGQAARYGYTF	TGTGCCAGCAGCTTAGGACAGGCTGCTAGATATGGCTACACCTTC
TRBV7-7	few	TRBD2	TRBJ2-5	CASSTGLKETQYF	TGTGCTAGCAGCACGGGACTAAAAGAGACCCAGTACTTC
TRBV7-2	-	-	TRBJ2-2	CASSVGIPTGELFF	TGTGCCAGCAGCGTAGGAATTCCGACCGGGGAGCTGTTTTTT
TRBV29-1	-	-	TRBJ1-1	CSVGGRGTQNTEAFF	TGCAGCGTTGGAGGCAGGGGAACCCAGAACACTGAAGCTTTCTTT
TRBV6-1	-	TRBD1	TRBJ1-6	CASSETGESPLHF	TGTGCCAGCAGTGAAACAGGGGAATCACCCCTCCACTTT
TRBV6-6	few	TRBD2	TRBJ2-1	CASSPDLGTSNEQFF	TGTGCCAGCAGTCCCGACTTAGGGACTAGCAATGAGCAGTTCTTC
TRBV27	-	TRBD1	TRBJ1-6	CASSLLSQGNSYNSPLHF	TGTGCCAGCAGCTTACTCTCACAGGGGAACTCCTATAATTCACCCCTCCACTTT
TRBV7-9	-	-	TRBJ1-1	CASSSSGGMNTEAFF	TGTGCCAGCAGCTCCTCAGGAGGTATGAACACTGAAGCTTTCTTT
TRBV5-1	-	TRBD2	TRBJ2-2	CASSPGLTNTGELFF	TGCGCCAGCAGCCCGGGACTAACGAACACCGGGGAGCTGTTTTTT
TRBV2	-	TRBD2	TRBJ2-7	CASSGGGGPLEQYF	TGTGCCAGCAGTGGCGGGGGGGGCCCCTTGGAGCAGTACTTC
TRBV4-2	-	-	TRBJ2-1	CASSQDGEQFF	TGTGCCAGCAGCCAAGATGGTGAGCAGTTCTTC
TRBV5-1	-	TRBD1	TRBJ1-5	CASSLTGVVSQPQHF	TGCGCCAGCAGCTTGACAGGGGTTGTCAGCCAGCCCCAGCATTTT
TRBV9	-	-	TRBJ2-2	CASSGLRGTGELFF	TGTGCCAGCAGCGGGCTCAGGGGAACCGGGGAGCTGTTTTTT
TRBV5-1	-	TRBD1	TRBJ1-6	CASSLDSGGSPLHF	TGCGCCAGCAGCTTGGATTCAGGGGGTTCACCCCTCCACTTT
TRBV28	-	-	TRBJ1-5	CASSDSGGIQPQHF	TGTGCCAGCAGTGATAGTGGGGGGATCCAGCCCCAGCATTTT
TRBV7-2	-	-	TRBJ1-1	CASSRTDWGKMNTEAFF	TGTGCCAGCAGCCGGACAGATTGGGGCAAGATGAACACTGAAGCTTTCTTT
TRBV29-1	-	TRBD1	TRBJ1-4	CSAGDRGAGEKLFF	TGCAGCGCCGGCGACAGGGGCGCCGGGGAAAAACTGTTTTTT
TRBV28	-	TRBD1	TRBJ2-7	CASSLGQGAREQYF	TGTGCCAGCAGTTTAGGACAGGGGGCGCGTGAGCAGTACTTC
TRBV7-2	-	-	TRBJ2-5	CASSLDGRPQETQYF	TGTGCCAGCAGCTTAGACGGGAGACCCCAAGAGACCCAGTACTTC
TRBV11-2	-	TRBD2	TRBJ2-5	CASSLASRGRAFQETQYF	TGTGCCAGCAGCTTAGCGTCTCGCGGGAGGGCTTTCCAAGAGACCCAGTACTTC
TRBV27	-	-	TRBJ1-2	CASSLSERTNYGYTF	TGTGCCAGCAGTTTATCTGAACGGACAAACTATGGCTACACCTTC
TRBV19	-	TRBD1	TRBJ1-2	CASSISQGASYGYTF	TGTGCCAGTAGTATCTCACAGGGGGCAAGCTATGGCTACACCTTC
TRBV7-9	once	-	TRBJ1-3	CASSSLGGPVSGNTIYF	TGTGCCAGCAGCTCCTTGGGGGGACCCGTTTCTGGAAACACCATATATTTT
TRBV7-9	-	TRBD1	TRBJ2-1	CASTAPGQGANNEQFF	TGTGCCAGCACCGCACCGGGACAGGGGGCTAACAATGAGCAGTTCTTC
TRBV19	-	TRBD1	TRBJ1-1	CASIPDRGGNTEAFF	TGTGCCAGTATCCCAGACAGGGGGGGGAACACTGAAGCTTTCTTT
TRBV15	-	-	TRBJ2-3	CATSGRVARMDTQYF	TGTGCCACCAGCGGCCGGGTGGCGAGGATGGATACGCAGTATTTT
TRBV7-6	-	-	TRBJ1-1	CASSPGTVNTEAFF	TGTGCCAGCAGCCCCGGGACCGTGAACACTGAAGCTTTCTTT